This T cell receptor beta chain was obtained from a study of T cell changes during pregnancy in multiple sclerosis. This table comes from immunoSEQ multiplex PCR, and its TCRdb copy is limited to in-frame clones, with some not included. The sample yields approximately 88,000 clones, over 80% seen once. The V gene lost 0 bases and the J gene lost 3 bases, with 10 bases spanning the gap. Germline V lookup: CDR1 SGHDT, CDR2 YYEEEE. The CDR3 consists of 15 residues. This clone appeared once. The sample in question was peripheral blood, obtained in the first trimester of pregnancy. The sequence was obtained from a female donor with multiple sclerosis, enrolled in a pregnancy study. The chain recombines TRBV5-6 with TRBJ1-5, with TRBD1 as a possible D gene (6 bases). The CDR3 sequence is CASSLGGGDNQPQHF. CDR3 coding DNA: TGTGCCAGCAGCTTGGGCGGGGGCGACAATCAGCCCCAGCATTTT.